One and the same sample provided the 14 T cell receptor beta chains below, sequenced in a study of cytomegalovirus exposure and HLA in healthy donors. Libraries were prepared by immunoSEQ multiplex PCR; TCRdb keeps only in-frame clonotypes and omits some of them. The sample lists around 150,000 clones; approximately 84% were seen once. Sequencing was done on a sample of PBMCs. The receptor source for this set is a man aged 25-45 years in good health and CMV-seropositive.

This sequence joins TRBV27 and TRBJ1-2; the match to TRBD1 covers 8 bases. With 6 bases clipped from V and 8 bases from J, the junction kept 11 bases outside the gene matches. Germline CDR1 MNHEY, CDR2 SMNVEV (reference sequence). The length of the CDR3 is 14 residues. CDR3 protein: CASSIRQGTYGYTF. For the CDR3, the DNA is TGTGCCAGCAGCATCCGACAGGGGACGTACGGCTACACCTTC.

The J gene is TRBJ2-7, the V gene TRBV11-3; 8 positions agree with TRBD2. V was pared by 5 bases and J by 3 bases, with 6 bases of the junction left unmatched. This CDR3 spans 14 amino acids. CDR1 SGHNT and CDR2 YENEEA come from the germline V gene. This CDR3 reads CASSPRAGGYEQYF. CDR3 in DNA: TGTGCCAGCAGCCCCAGGGCGGGAGGCTACGAGCAGTACTTC.

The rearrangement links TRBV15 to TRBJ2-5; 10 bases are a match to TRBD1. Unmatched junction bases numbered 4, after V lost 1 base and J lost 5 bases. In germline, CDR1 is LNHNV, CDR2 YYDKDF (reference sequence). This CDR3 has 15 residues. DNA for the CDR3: TGTGCCACCAGCAGAGCCCGGACAGGGGGGGAGACCCAGTACTTC. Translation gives CATSRARTGGETQYF.

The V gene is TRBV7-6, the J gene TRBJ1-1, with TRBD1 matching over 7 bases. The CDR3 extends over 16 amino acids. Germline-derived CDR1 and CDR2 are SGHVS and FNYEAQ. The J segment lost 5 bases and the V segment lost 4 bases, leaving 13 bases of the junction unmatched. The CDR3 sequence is CASSSGGYRGGTEAFF. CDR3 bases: TGTGCCAGCAGCTCAGGAGGATACAGGGGAGGTACTGAAGCTTTCTTT.

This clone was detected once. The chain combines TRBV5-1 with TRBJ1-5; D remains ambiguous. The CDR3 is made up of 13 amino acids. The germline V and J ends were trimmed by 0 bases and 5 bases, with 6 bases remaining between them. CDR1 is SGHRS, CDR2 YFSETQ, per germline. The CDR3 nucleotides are TGCGCCAGCAGCTTGGAGACACATCAGCCCCAGCATTTT. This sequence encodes CASSLETHQPQHF. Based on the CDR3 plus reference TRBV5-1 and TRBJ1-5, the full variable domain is KAGVTQTPRYLIKTRGQQVTLSCSPISGHRSVSWYQQTPGQGLQFLFEYFSETQRNKGNFPGRFSGRQFSNSRSEMNVSTLELGDSALYLCASSLETHQPQHFGDGTRLSIL.

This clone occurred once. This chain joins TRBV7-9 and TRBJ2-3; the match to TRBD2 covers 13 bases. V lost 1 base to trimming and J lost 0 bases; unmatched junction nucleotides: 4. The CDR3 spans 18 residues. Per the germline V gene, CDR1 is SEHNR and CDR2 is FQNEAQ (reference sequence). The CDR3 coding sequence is TGTGCCAGCAGCTTAGGACTAGCGGGAGGCACGAGCACAGATACGCAGTATTTT. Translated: CASSLGLAGGTSTDTQYF. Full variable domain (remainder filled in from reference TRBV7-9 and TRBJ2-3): DTGVSQNPRHKITKRGQNVTFRCDPISEHNRLYWYRQTLGQGPEFLTYFQNEAQLEKSRLLSDRFSAERPKGSFSTLEIQRTEQGDSAMYLCASSLGLAGGTSTDTQYFGPGTRLTVL.

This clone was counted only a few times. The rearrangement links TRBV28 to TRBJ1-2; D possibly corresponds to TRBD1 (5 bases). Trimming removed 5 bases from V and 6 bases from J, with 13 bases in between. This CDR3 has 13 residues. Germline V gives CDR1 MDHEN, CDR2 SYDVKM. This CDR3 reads CASSLPWGDGYTF. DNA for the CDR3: TGTGCCAGCAGTCTTCCGTGGGGGGATGGCTACACCTTC.

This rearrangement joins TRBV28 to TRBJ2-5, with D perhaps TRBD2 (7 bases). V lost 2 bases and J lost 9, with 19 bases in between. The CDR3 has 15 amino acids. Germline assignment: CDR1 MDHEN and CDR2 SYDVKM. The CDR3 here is CASSLGRDNSLAQYF. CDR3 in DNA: TGTGCCAGCAGTTTAGGGAGGGACAACTCACTGGCCCAGTACTTC.

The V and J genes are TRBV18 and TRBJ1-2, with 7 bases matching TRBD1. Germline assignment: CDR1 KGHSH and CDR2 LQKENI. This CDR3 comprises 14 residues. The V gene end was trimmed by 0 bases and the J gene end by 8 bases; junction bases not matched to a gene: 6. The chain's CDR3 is CASSPPGQAGGYTF. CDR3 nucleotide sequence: TGTGCCAGCTCACCACCCGGACAGGCGGGCGGCTACACCTTC.

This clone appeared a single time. CDR3 DNA sequence: TGTGCCAGCACCCTCAGCGGGAGGGCCGGCAATGAGCAGTTCTTC. Translated, it gives CASTLSGRAGNEQFF. The genes are TRBV9 and TRBJ2-1; 10 bases align to TRBD2. The CDR3 extends over 15 amino acids. Trimming removed 6 bases from V and 6 bases from J; junction bases left unmatched: 9. The germline CDR1 and CDR2 sequences are SGDLS and YYNGEE.

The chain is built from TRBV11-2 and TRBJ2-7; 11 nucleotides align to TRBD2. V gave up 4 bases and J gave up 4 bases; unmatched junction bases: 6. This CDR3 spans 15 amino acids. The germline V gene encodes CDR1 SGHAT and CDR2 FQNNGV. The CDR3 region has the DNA TGTGCCAGCAGCTCCACTAGCGGGAGCTTGTACGAGCAGTACTTC. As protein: CASSSTSGSLYEQYF.

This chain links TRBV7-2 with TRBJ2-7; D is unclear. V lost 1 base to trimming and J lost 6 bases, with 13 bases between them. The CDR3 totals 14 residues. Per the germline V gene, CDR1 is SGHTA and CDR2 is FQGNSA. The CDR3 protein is CASSLGRYNSEQYF. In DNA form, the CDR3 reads TGTGCCAGCAGCTTAGGCAGGTACAATTCCGAGCAGTACTTC.

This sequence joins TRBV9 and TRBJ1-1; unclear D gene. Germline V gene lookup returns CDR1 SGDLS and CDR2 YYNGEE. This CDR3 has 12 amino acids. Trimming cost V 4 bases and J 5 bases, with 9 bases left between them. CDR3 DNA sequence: TGTGCCAGCAGCCCCAGTTCGACTGAAGCTTTCTTT. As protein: CASSPSSTEAFF.

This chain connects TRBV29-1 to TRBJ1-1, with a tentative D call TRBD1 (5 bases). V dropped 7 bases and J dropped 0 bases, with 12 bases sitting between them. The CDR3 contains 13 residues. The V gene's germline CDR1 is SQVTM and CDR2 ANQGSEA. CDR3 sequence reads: CSAQQVVNTEAFF. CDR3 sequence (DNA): TGCAGCGCCCAACAGGTTGTGAACACTGAAGCTTTCTTT.